This T cell receptor beta chain stems from a study of T cells in Graves' hyperthyroidism and ophthalmopathy. Background on the study: Peripheral blood specimens were obtained at initial diagnosis, prior to any treatment.

Thyroid ultrasound, orbital computed tomography, clinical symptoms, and serum thyroxine and TRAb underpinned diagnoses. Researchers took RNA transcripts and amplified the TCR beta CDR3 regions from them. During a first-round RT-PCR of the TCR CDR3, the HTBI primer set was used. Using its own MiXCR run on the multiplex PCR reads, TCRdb lists one record per CDR3 protein. The repertoire holds 600,000 to 750,000 distinct CDR3 sequences, around 16% seen once, with around 15% in the top ten. V was shortened by 10 bases and J by 0 bases, with 9 bases between the two germline ends. The CDR3 length is 12 residues. Germline V gives CDR1 ENHRY, CDR2 SYGVKD. Study-level findings and limits: Most thyroid clonotypes expanded above 0.001 were also detected in blood. Prediction of ophthalmopathy progression came a median approximately 6.6 months pre-onset.

This clonotype was detected many times. Its antigen is undetermined. The chain carries TRBV10-3 and TRBJ2-5, with D unresolved. The receptor comes from a man aged 50-60 years with Graves' hyperthyroidism. Sequencing used blood. DNA for the CDR3: TGTGCCACCTCAGGCGACCAAGAGACCCAGTACTTC. Its protein product is CATSGDQETQYF.